The 19 T cell receptor beta chains in this list originate from one sample, sequenced in a study of read filtering for tumor transcriptome and immune sequencing. This library used around 400 ng RNA and molecular barcoded adaptors spanning alpha/delta and beta/gamma chains. One entry per CDR3 protein, called by TCRdb with MiXCR from the reads. The data contain about 38,000 distinct CDR3 sequences, roughly 15% of them seen just once; the ten biggest clones take up 25% to 30%. The specimen was a population of CD138-negative cells sorted from bone marrow. These TCRs come from a donor at least 40 years old with multiple myeloma.

This clonotype was observed many times. This rearrangement joins TRBV29-1 to TRBJ2-1; 7 bases agree with TRBD1. CDR3 length: 14 amino acids. Germline CDR1 reads SQVTM; CDR2 reads ANQGSEA. Trimming took 6 bases from V and 2 from J; bases not matched to a gene: 7. The CDR3 loop reads CSVRYRGAYNEQFF. The CDR3, as DNA: TGCAGCGTGAGGTACAGGGGAGCCTACAATGAGCAGTTCTTC.

This clonotype was observed at least ten times. V gene TRBV4-3 combines with J gene TRBJ2-1, with TRBD2 matching over 9 bases. This CDR3 comprises 18 residues. In germline, CDR1 is LGHNA, CDR2 YSLEER. The V gene end was trimmed by 0 bases and the J gene end by 5 bases; junction bases not matched to a gene: 11. In DNA, the CDR3 is TGCGCCAGCAGCCAAGAGCTTCGGGCTAGCGGGAACCACAATGAGCAGTTCTTC. This translates into CASSQELRASGNHNEQFF.

This clonotype was picked up a small number of times. This chain links TRBV7-9 with TRBJ2-7; D gene uncertain. From germline, CDR1 is SEHNR and CDR2 FQNEAQ (reference sequence). The CDR3 covers 13 residues. V was trimmed by 5 bases and J by 0 bases, leaving 8 bases between them. CDR3 amino acids: CASSTGPSYEQYF. The CDR3 bases are TGTGCCAGCAGCACCGGGCCCTCCTACGAGCAGTACTTC.

A word on this clonotype: A read error is the likely source, as a far larger clone sits one nucleotide away. This sequence joins TRBV12-3 or TRBV12-4 and TRBJ2-1; a possible D gene is TRBD2 (5 bases). Trimming cost V 7 bases and J 3 bases, with 16 bases left between them. The CDR3 is 15 residues long. The CDR3 DNA sequence: TGTGCCAGCAATCTCCCGTCGGGAAGCTACAATGAGCAGTTCTTC. Translated: CASNLPSGSYNEQFF.

This clonotype has a handful of counts. The chain is built from TRBV19 and TRBJ2-7; D is unclear. Germline V gene sequence: CDR1 LNHDA, CDR2 SQIVND (reference sequence). CDR3 length: 13 amino acids. Deletions cut 5 bases from V and 1 base from J, with 9 bases between. The CDR3 nucleotides are TGTGCCAGTAGTCCGGGCCTTTCCTACGAGCAGTACTTC. Translated: CASSPGLSYEQYF.

This clonotype occurred many times. The genes are TRBV28 and TRBJ2-7; D remains ambiguous. Trimming cost V 8 bases and J 0 bases, with 5 bases left between them. The germline gives CDR1 MDHEN, CDR2 SYDVKM. This CDR3 has 11 amino acids. The CDR3 here is CASRVSYEQYF. The CDR3 nucleotides are TGTGCCAGCCGAGTCTCCTACGAGCAGTACTTC. Variable domain in full (rest from reference TRBV28 and TRBJ2-7): DVKVTQSSRYLVKRTGEKVFLECVQDMDHENMFWYRQDPGLGLRLIYFSYDVKMKEKGDIPEGYSVSREKKERFSLILESASTNQTSMYLCASRVSYEQYFGPGTRLTVT.

The sample holds many counts of this clonotype. V is TRBV27 and J is TRBJ2-1; TRBD2 might be the D (6 bases). The CDR3 spans 16 residues. The germline gives CDR1 MNHEY, CDR2 SMNVEV (reference sequence). Between the trimmed V and J ends, which lost 5 bases and 9 bases, there was a span of 23 bases. The CDR3 loop reads CASSPRRLEYNSEQFF. The CDR3 coding sequence is TGTGCCAGCAGTCCCCGCCGACTAGAGTATAACAGTGAGCAGTTCTTC.

Only a few counts were recorded for this clonotype. One base away lies a much larger clone, so this may be a sequencing read error. The chain joins TRBV2 to TRBJ2-7, with D perhaps TRBD2 (5 bases). CDR3 size: 13 residues. The germline CDR1 and CDR2 sequences are SNHLY and FYNNEI. The CDR3 region is CASSVPSSYEQHF. CDR3 sequence (DNA): TGTGCCAGCAGTGTCCCTAGCTCCTACGAGCAGCACTTC.

Ten or more counts support this clonotype. The chain joins TRBV28 to TRBJ1-5; possibly TRBD1 for D (5 bases). Germline V CDR1 and CDR2: MDHEN, SYDVKM. V shed 5 bases and J shed 6 bases, with 14 bases lying between them. The CDR3 extends over 14 amino acids. The CDR3 DNA follows: TGTGCCAGCAGTCCCGGCGGGGGAACTCAGCCCCAGCATTTT. Translating it yields CASSPGGGTQPQHF.

This clonotype appeared many times. The chain joins TRBV7-6 to TRBJ2-1; D possibly matches TRBD1 or TRBD2 (5 bases each). V shed 8 bases and J shed 4 bases, with 18 bases lying between them. The CDR3 has 15 residues. CDR1 SGHVS and CDR2 FNYEAQ come from the germline V gene. This chain's CDR3 is CASALRDQNYNEQFF. In DNA, the CDR3 is TGTGCCAGCGCCCTCCGGGACCAGAATTACAATGAGCAGTTCTTC.

This rearrangement joins TRBV20-1 to TRBJ2-5, with D perhaps matching TRBD1 (6 bases). With 6 bases removed from V and 2 bases from J, the gap between germline ends came to 13 bases. The CDR3 has 13 residues. From germline, CDR1 is DFQATT and CDR2 SNEGSKA (reference sequence). The CDR3 reads CSALPDSQETQYF. The DNA of the CDR3 is TGCAGTGCACTTCCGGACAGTCAAGAGACCCAGTACTTC.

This clonotype was counted only a few times. A much larger clone lies one base from this, so it may be a read error. This chain uses TRBV20-1 with TRBJ2-5; D remains ambiguous. Germline loops: CDR1 DFQATT, CDR2 SNEGSKA (reference sequence). This CDR3 is 15 amino acids long. This CDR3 reads CSVRTESAWQETQYF. The CDR3 coding sequence is TGCAGTGTTAGAACGGAGTCGGCCTGGCAAGAGACCCAGTACTTC.

About this clonotype: A far larger clone differs by one base, so this is likely a read error. The chain has TRBV6-5 and TRBJ2-1, with TRBD2 identical over 8 bases. The germline V gene encodes CDR1 MNHEY and CDR2 SVGAGI. The CDR3 is 15 amino acids. CDR3 in amino acids: CASRISGTNYSEQFF. Here the CDR3 DNA reads TGTGCCAGCAGAATTAGCGGGACTAACTACAGTGAGCAGTTCTTC.

Many counts were recorded for this clonotype. The chain joins TRBV2 to TRBJ2-7, with 8 bases identical to TRBD1. After removal of 6 bases from V and 4 bases from J, the junction contained 5 bases not matched to a gene. The germline CDR1 and CDR2 sequences are SNHLY and FYNNEI. The CDR3 loop spans 13 amino acids. The CDR3 DNA follows: TGTGCCAGCAGGGCGACAGGGGAATACGAGCAGTACTTC. Translated, it gives CASRATGEYEQYF.

Concerning this clonotype itself: Possible read error: a much larger clone is one base away. The chain employs TRBV6-5 and TRBJ1-1; TRBD1 is a possible D gene (6 bases). The CDR3 consists of 13 residues. Per the germline V gene, CDR1 is MNHEY and CDR2 is SVGAGI. Trimming took 6 bases from V and 3 from J, leaving 11 bases between them. The CDR3 loop reads CASRATGYTEAFF. The DNA for the CDR3 is TGTGCCAGCAGGGCTACAGGGTACACTGAAGCTTTCTTT.

In this sample, this clonotype turned up many times. J is TRBJ2-2 and V is TRBV5-1; possibly TRBD1 for D (6 bases). The V gene's germline CDR1 is SGHRS and CDR2 YFSETQ. The ends were cut back, 4 bases at V and 4 bases at J, with 14 bases in the middle. The CDR3 sequence is 15 residues long. The CDR3 region has the DNA TGCGCCAGCAGCCTTGGACAGTCGACCACCGGGGAGCTGTTTTTT. Translating gives CASSLGQSTTGELFF.

The CDR3 reads CASSSQWEQYF. The CDR3 nucleotides read TGTGCCAGCTCGTCCCAGTGGGAGCAGTACTTC. V and J are TRBV12-3 or TRBV12-4 and TRBJ2-7; no clear D. CDR3 size: 11 residues. Trimming pared 8 bases from V and 7 bases from J, leaving 12 bases between.

The J gene is TRBJ2-7, the V gene TRBV7-3; no clear D. This CDR3 has 13 residues. V lost 1 base and J 5 bases, leaving 9 bases between the germline ends. Germline lookup yields CDR1 SGHTA and CDR2 FQGTGA. CDR3 amino acids: CASSLSRLDEQYF. CDR3 bases: TGTGCCAGCAGCTTAAGTAGGCTCGACGAGCAGTACTTC.

The J gene is TRBJ2-1, the V gene TRBV6-4; no reliable D call. Germline CDR1 is MRHNA and CDR2 is SNTAGT. V was clipped by 4 bases and J by 1 base, with 8 bases between them. The length of the CDR3 is 14 residues. The CDR3 protein is CASSAGASYNEQFF. CDR3 coding DNA: TGTGCCAGCAGTGCTGGAGCTTCCTACAATGAGCAGTTCTTC.